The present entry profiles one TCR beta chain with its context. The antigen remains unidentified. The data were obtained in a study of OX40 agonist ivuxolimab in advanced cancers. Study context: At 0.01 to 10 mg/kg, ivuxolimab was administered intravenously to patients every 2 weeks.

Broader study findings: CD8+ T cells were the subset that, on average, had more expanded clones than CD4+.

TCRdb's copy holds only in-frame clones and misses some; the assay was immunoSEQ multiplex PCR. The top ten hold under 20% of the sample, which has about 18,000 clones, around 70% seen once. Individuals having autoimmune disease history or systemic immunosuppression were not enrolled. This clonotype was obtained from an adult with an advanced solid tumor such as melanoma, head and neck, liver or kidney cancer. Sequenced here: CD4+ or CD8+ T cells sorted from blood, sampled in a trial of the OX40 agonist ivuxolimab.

CDR3 in DNA: TGTGCCAGCGCCCGAGAGGGCAGTACGCAAGAGACCCAGTACTTC. This gives the protein CASAREGSTQETQYF. The chain uses TRBV7-2 and TRBJ2-5; tentative D call: TRBD2 (5 bases). This CDR3 is built from 15 residues. Germline CDR1 is SGHTA and CDR2 is FQGNSA. Trimming stripped 8 bases from V and 2 bases from J, with 18 bases between.